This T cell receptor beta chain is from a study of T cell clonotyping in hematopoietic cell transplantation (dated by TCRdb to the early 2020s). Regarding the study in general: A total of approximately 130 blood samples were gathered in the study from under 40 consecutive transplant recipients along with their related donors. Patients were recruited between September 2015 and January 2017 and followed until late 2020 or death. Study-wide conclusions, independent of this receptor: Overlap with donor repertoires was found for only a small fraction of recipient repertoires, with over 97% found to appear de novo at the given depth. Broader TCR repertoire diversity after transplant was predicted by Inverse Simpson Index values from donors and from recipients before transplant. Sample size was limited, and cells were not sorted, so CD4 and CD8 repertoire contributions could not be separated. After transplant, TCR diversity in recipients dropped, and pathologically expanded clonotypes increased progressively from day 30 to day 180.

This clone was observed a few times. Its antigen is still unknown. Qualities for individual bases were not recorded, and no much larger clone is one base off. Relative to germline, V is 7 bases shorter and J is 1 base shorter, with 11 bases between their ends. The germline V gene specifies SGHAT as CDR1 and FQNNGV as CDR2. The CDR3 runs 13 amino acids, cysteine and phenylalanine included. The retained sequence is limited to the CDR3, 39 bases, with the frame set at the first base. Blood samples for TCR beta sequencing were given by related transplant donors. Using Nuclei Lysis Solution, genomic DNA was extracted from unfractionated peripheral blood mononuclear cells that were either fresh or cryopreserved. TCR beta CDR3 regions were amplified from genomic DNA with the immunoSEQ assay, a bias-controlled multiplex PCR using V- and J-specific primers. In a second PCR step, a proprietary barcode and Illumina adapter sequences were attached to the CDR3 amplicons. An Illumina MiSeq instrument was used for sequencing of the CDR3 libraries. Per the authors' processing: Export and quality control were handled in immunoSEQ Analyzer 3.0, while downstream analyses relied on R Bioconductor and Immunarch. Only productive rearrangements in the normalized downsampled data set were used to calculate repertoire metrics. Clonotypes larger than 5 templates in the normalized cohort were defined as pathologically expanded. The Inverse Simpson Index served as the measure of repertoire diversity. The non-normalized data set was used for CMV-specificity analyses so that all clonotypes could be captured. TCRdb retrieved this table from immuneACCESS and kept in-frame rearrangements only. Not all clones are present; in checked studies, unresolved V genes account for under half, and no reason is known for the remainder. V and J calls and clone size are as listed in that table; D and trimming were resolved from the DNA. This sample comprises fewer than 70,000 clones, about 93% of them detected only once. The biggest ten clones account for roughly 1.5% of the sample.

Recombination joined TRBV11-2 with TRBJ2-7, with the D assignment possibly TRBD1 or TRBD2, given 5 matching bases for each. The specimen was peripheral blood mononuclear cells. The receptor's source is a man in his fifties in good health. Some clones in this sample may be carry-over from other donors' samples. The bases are TGTGCCAGCACCCGGGACGCTTCCTACGAGCAGTACTTC. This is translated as CASTRDASYEQYF.